These 25 T cell receptor beta chains were sequenced from one sample in a study of blood T cell repertoires in COVID-19. The assay was immunoSEQ multiplex PCR, and TCRdb's table has in-frame clones only and misses some. The sample lists around 37,000 clones, 70% to 90% occurring once. Material: peripheral blood. The receptors here all came from a human donor in a cohort sampled during active COVID-19.

This clone was detected only once. This CDR3 reads CASSQESRGVDEQFF. Written as DNA, the CDR3 is TGTGCCAGCAGCCAAGAGTCGCGGGGGGTCGATGAGCAGTTCTTC. The chain recombines TRBV4-2 with TRBJ2-1; 8 bases map to TRBD2. The CDR3 has 15 residues. The germline V gene has CDR1 LGHNA and CDR2 YNFKEQ. The trim removed 0 bases at V and 8 bases at J, leaving 6 bases unmatched.

DNA of the CDR3: TGTGCCAGCAGCTTAAGGACTCCCGTGGGCGGTACGCAGTATTTT. Translated: CASSLRTPVGGTQYF. The chain uses TRBV7-2 and TRBJ2-3; the D gene is possibly TRBD2 (5 bases). The germline gives CDR1 SGHTA, CDR2 FQGNSA. Trimming stripped 2 bases from V and 8 bases from J, with 17 bases between. The CDR3 is 15 residues long.

The chain combines TRBV5-1 with TRBJ2-7, with a weak D call TRBD2 (5 bases). The CDR3 is made up of 11 amino acids. The germline V gene encodes CDR1 SGHRS and CDR2 YFSETQ. V was trimmed by 3 bases and J by 7 bases, leaving 8 bases between them. This chain's CDR3 is CASSSPGEQYF. CDR3 DNA sequence: TGCGCCAGCAGCTCCCCGGGGGAGCAGTACTTC.

The rearrangement links TRBV10-1 to TRBJ2-1, with D perhaps matching TRBD1 (6 bases). Trimming shortened V by 2 bases and J by 4 bases, and 18 bases separated the two germline ends. CDR3 length: 17 amino acids. Germline CDR1 is WNHNN and CDR2 is SYGVQD (reference sequence). In DNA, the CDR3 is TGCGCCAGCAGTGAGGCGAAGACAGGTGTGAGTTACAATGAGCAGTTCTTC. Protein product: CASSEAKTGVSYNEQFF.

This clone showed up just a few times. V usage is TRBV5-1 and J usage is TRBJ1-1; 7 bases are shared with TRBD1. The germline V gene encodes CDR1 SGHRS and CDR2 YFSETQ. The CDR3 consists of 14 residues. The junction had 3 bases not matched to a gene; V was cut back by 0 bases and J by 4 bases. The CDR3 coding sequence is TGCGCCAGCAGCTTGGGTCAGGGGGTCACTGAAGCTTTCTTT. It is translated as CASSLGQGVTEAFF.

This clone was observed a handful of times. The chain joins TRBV19 to TRBJ1-1, with a tentative D call TRBD1 (6 bases). The CDR3 totals 12 residues. The germline V gene has CDR1 LNHDA and CDR2 SQIVND (reference sequence). V shed 10 bases and J shed 4 bases, with 13 bases lying between them. CDR3 amino acids: CATQQGSTEAFF. The CDR3 bases are TGTGCCACCCAACAGGGTAGCACTGAAGCTTTCTTT.

The chain carries TRBV10-3 and TRBJ2-7; 8 bases line up with TRBD1. Germline V lookup: CDR1 ENHRY, CDR2 SYGVKD. Trimming cost V 4 bases and J 5 bases; bases outside gene matches: 1. The CDR3 spans 12 residues. The CDR3 sequence is CAISAQGDEQYF. CDR3 coding DNA: TGTGCCATCAGTGCACAGGGGGACGAGCAGTACTTC.

The chain employs TRBV5-5 and TRBJ2-7; 7 nucleotides line up with TRBD1. The V and J ends lost 4 bases and 2 bases, in that order; junction bases with no gene match: 21. The length of the CDR3 is 19 residues. Germline V lookup: CDR1 SGHKS, CDR2 YYEKEE (reference sequence). CDR3 protein: CASSAGLGQRPMNAYEQYF. In DNA, the CDR3 is TGTGCCAGCAGCGCCGGACTGGGACAGCGACCAATGAATGCCTACGAGCAGTACTTC.

The chain couples TRBV23-1 to TRBJ2-3, with 7 bases that match TRBD2. TRBV23-1 is treated as an ORF (open reading frame) with a function not yet certain. This CDR3 is built from 15 residues. J lost 1 base, V lost 4 bases, and 5 bases had no gene match. The CDR3 loop is CASSRASGGTDTQYF. The CDR3 DNA follows: TGCGCCAGCAGTCGAGCTAGCGGAGGCACAGATACGCAGTATTTT.

The rearrangement links TRBV19 to TRBJ2-1, with D perhaps matching TRBD1 (7 bases). Trimming stripped 6 bases from V and 4 bases from J, with 16 bases between. CDR3 length: 15 amino acids. Germline CDR1 is LNHDA and CDR2 is SQIVND (reference sequence). In nucleotides, the CDR3 is TGTGCCAGTAGCAGGACAGGAGGAGGGTACAATGAGCAGTTCTTC. Translated, it gives CASSRTGGGYNEQFF.

The rearrangement joins TRBV30 to TRBJ1-4; D is undetermined. The CDR3 contains 13 residues. Per germline, CDR1 GTSNPN and CDR2 SVGIG (reference sequence). Trimming removed 0 bases at V and 4 bases at J, with 6 bases between. This chain's CDR3 is CAWSVPLNEKLFF. The CDR3 nucleotides read TGTGCCTGGAGTGTTCCCCTTAATGAAAAACTGTTTTTT.

This chain connects TRBV30 to TRBJ1-6; D uncertain. Per the germline V gene, CDR1 is GTSNPN and CDR2 is SVGIG (reference sequence). V lost 0 bases to trimming and J lost 14 bases, with 11 bases between them. This CDR3 is built from 12 residues. The CDR3 loop is CAWSVISAALHF. For the CDR3, the DNA is TGTGCCTGGAGTGTGATATCGGCGGCCCTCCACTTT.

This chain connects TRBV6-5 to TRBJ1-6, with TRBD1 matching 7 bases. The CDR3 contains 16 residues. CDR1 MNHEY and CDR2 SVGAGI come from the germline V gene. The junction had 10 bases not matched to a gene; V was cut back by 4 bases and J by 7 bases. The CDR3 bases are TGTGCCAGCAGTTCCGATCCGACAGGGAGGAATTCACCCCTCCACTTT. It yields the protein CASSSDPTGRNSPLHF.

The chain combines TRBV5-1 with TRBJ1-1; 7 bases are shared with TRBD1. CDR1 is SGHRS, CDR2 YFSETQ, per germline. J gave up 4 bases and V 0 bases, and 6 bases lay outside the gene matches. This CDR3 spans 15 amino acids. The CDR3 region is CASSLGQGGITEAFF. The CDR3 DNA is TGCGCCAGCAGCTTGGGGCAGGGGGGTATCACTGAAGCTTTCTTT.

The chain is built from TRBV3-1 (or the pseudogene TRBV3-2) and TRBJ1-2; D is unresolved. The V and J ends lost 7 bases and 4 bases respectively, with 16 bases between them. Germline CDR1 and CDR2: LGHDT and YNNKEL (reference sequence). This CDR3 region has 14 residues. The CDR3 coding sequence is TGTGCCAGCACTCCGGACGGGATATTCTATGGCTACACCTTC. It specifies CASTPDGIFYGYTF.

This rearrangement joins TRBV3-1 (or the pseudogene TRBV3-2) to TRBJ1-1, with TRBD1 identical over 7 bases. The CDR3 consists of 14 residues. The V gene end was trimmed by 4 bases and the J gene end by 5 bases; junction bases not matched to a gene: 7. Germline loops: CDR1 LGHDT, CDR2 YNNKEL (reference sequence). CDR3 DNA: TGTGCCAGCAGCCCAAGACAGGGATGGACTGAAGCTTTCTTT. It specifies CASSPRQGWTEAFF.

This chain joins TRBV27 and TRBJ1-1; D is perhaps TRBD1 (6 bases). Germline CDR1 and CDR2: MNHEY and SMNVEV (reference sequence). The CDR3 extends over 14 amino acids. The ends were cut back, 3 bases at V and 1 base at J, with 9 bases in the middle. CDR3: CASSFLTGNTEAFF. CDR3 nucleotides: TGTGCCAGCAGTTTTTTGACAGGGAACACTGAAGCTTTCTTT.

The sample holds a few counts of this clone. The V gene is TRBV27, the J gene TRBJ2-3; 12 bases agree with TRBD2. Germline loops: CDR1 MNHEY, CDR2 SMNVEV (reference sequence). The CDR3 length is 17 residues. The junction had 8 bases not matched to a gene; V was cut back by 5 bases and J by 2 bases. CDR3 nucleotide sequence: TGTGCCAGCAGTCCCTCGACTAGCGGGGGCCCCACAGATACGCAGTATTTT. Its translation is CASSPSTSGGPTDTQYF.

The chain links TRBV2 to TRBJ2-3; D may be TRBD2 (6 bases). Per the germline V gene, CDR1 is SNHLY and CDR2 is FYNNEI. The CDR3 is 14 residues long. Trimming took off 6 bases at V and 4 bases at J, with 14 bases between the two ends. The CDR3 reads CASSFRGEADTQYF. CDR3 sequence (DNA): TGTGCCAGCAGCTTCCGCGGGGAGGCAGATACGCAGTATTTT.

The chain joins TRBV14 to TRBJ2-7; possible D gene TRBD2, 5 bases. Germline V lookup: CDR1 SGHDN, CDR2 FVKESK. This CDR3 is 13 amino acids long. Trimming took off 1 base at V and 7 bases at J, with 11 bases between the two ends. As DNA, the CDR3 is TGTGCCAGCAGCCAAGTGTCAGGCGGGGAGCAGTACTTC. This gives the protein CASSQVSGGEQYF.

The chain uses TRBV6-5 and TRBJ2-1; 7 nucleotides align to TRBD1. V gave up 2 bases and J gave up 8 bases; unmatched junction bases: 12. The CDR3 consists of 16 residues. The germline V gene has CDR1 MNHEY and CDR2 SVGAGI. The CDR3 nucleotides are TGTGCCAGCAGTTACCCCGACAGGGTTCATAGGGATGAGCAGTTCTTC. As protein: CASSYPDRVHRDEQFF.

This rearrangement joins TRBV11-2 to TRBJ1-1, with D perhaps matching TRBD1 (6 bases). Germline loops: CDR1 SGHAT, CDR2 FQNNGV. The CDR3 is 15 amino acids. Between the trimmed V and J ends, which lost 2 bases and 1 base, there was a span of 11 bases. CDR3 DNA: TGTGCCAGCAGCTTATTCGTGGGACAGAACACTGAAGCTTTCTTT. It codes for CASSLFVGQNTEAFF.

The V gene is TRBV5-1, the J gene TRBJ2-1; a weak D match, TRBD1 (6 bases). This CDR3 is built from 12 residues. V was shortened by 5 bases and J by 4 bases, with 7 bases between the two germline ends. Germline CDR1 SGHRS, CDR2 YFSETQ. The CDR3 region has the DNA TGCGCCAGCAGAGGACAGTACAATGAGCAGTTCTTC. Its protein is CASRGQYNEQFF.

V usage is TRBV3-1 (or the pseudogene TRBV3-2) and J usage is TRBJ1-5; TRBD1 matches 8 bases. The CDR3 is 14 amino acids. V gave up 6 bases and J gave up 7 bases; unmatched junction bases: 8. Germline V lookup: CDR1 LGHDT, CDR2 YNNKEL (reference sequence). The CDR3 reads CASSLQGARQPQHF. In nucleotides, the CDR3 is TGTGCCAGCAGTCTCCAGGGGGCCCGGCAGCCCCAGCATTTT.

The CDR3 sequence is CASSSRGGGETQYF. For the CDR3, the DNA is TGTGCCAGCAGCTCCCGGGGGGGCGGGGAGACCCAGTACTTC. This chain uses TRBV27 with TRBJ2-5, with TRBD2 matching over 8 bases. The CDR3 length is 14 residues. CDR1 and CDR2 (germline): MNHEY, SMNVEV (reference sequence). Trimming at V came to 6 bases and at J to 5 bases, leaving 8 bases not matched to a gene.